This is a list of T cell receptor beta chains from one sample in a study of shared clonotypes between healthy human individuals. Only in-frame clones appear in the TCRdb table, and some are missing; sequencing was by immunoSEQ multiplex PCR. Here the sample spans 660,000 or so clones, approximately 96% being singletons. Input material: naive CD8+ T cells sorted from blood. These receptors originate from a woman aged 25 to 39 in good health. Both conserved end residues are part of each CDR3. Each record gives: clone size, J gene, D gene, V gene, CDR3 protein, CDR3 DNA. D genes are given only for firm matches. Some rows mark clone size as missing; the rest say once, few, many or name a class of expanded clone.

- TRBJ1-1 - TRBV7-9 CASSGGEDTEAFF TGTGCCAGCAGCGGGGGGGAGGACACTGAAGCTTTCTTT
- TRBJ2-7 TRBD1 TRBV14 CASSLGQGPLHEQYF TGTGCCAGCAGCCTTGGACAGGGACCTCTTCACGAGCAGTACTTC
- TRBJ2-7 - TRBV11-2 CASSHPPYGTYEQYF TGTGCCAGCAGCCACCCTCCGTACGGCACCTACGAGCAGTACTTC
once TRBJ2-1 - TRBV10-3 CAIMDSSNEQFF TGTGCCATCATGGACAGCTCAAATGAGCAGTTCTTC
- TRBJ2-7 - TRBV7-9 CATTGSEEKGYEQYF TGTGCCACCACAGGATCCGAGGAGAAAGGCTACGAGCAGTACTTC
- TRBJ1-1 - TRBV11-2 CASSLDQFTYADTEAFF TGTGCCAGCAGCTTAGATCAGTTCACCTACGCGGATACTGAAGCTTTCTTT
- TRBJ2-3 - TRBV7-9 CAISTSTDTQYF TGTGCCATATCGACTAGCACAGATACGCAGTATTTT
- TRBJ2-2 - TRBV5-8 CASSLEAGQPAGELFF TGTGCCAGCAGCTTGGAGGCAGGCCAGCCCGCCGGGGAGCTGTTTTTT
- TRBJ2-1 TRBD2 TRBV4-1 CASSQESQTKLAGGYNEQFF TGCGCCAGCAGCCAAGAATCACAGACAAAACTAGCGGGAGGGTACAATGAGCAGTTCTTC
- TRBJ2-1 - TRBV16 CASSQGGIEQFF TGTGCCAGCAGCCAAGGAGGTATTGAGCAGTTCTTC
- TRBJ1-2 TRBD1 TRBV29-1 CSSKGADYGYTF TGCAGCTCCAAGGGGGCTGACTATGGCTACACCTTC
- TRBJ2-3 TRBD1 TRBV4-1 CASASRTTGDSTDTQYF TGCGCCAGCGCCTCCCGTACGACAGGGGATAGCACAGATACGCAGTATTTT
- TRBJ1-1 TRBD1 TRBV7-6 CASSLEGAGLNTEAFF TGTGCCAGCAGCTTAGAGGGGGCAGGATTGAACACTGAAGCTTTCTTT
- TRBJ2-1 TRBD2 TRBV28 CAVSLLLGRDEQFF TGTGCCGTCTCCTTATTACTGGGGAGGGATGAGCAGTTCTTC
- TRBJ1-1 - TRBV6-5 CASSDTNTEAFF TGTGCCAGCAGTGATACGAACACTGAAGCTTTCTTT
- TRBJ1-1 - TRBV5-4 CASSLDTAEAFF TGTGCCAGCAGCTTGGACACAGCCGAAGCTTTCTTT
once TRBJ2-7 - TRBV5-4 CASSFWGSEQYF TGTGCCAGCAGCTTTTGGGGATCCGAGCAGTACTTC
- TRBJ2-1 - TRBV7-9 CASTNNEQFF TGTGCCAGCACCAACAATGAGCAGTTCTTC
- TRBJ1-1 - TRBV7-9 CASSFGGGATEAFF TGTGCCAGCAGCTTTGGAGGGGGGGCCACTGAAGCTTTCTTT
- TRBJ2-7 - TRBV6-1 CASSDLGDSYEQYF TGTGCCAGCAGTGATTTAGGGGATAGCTACGAGCAGTACTTC
once TRBJ2-1 - TRBV28 CASSSPTGPNNEQFF TGTGCCAGCAGTTCCCCGACAGGCCCCAACAATGAGCAGTTCTTC
- TRBJ2-2 TRBD2 TRBV9 CASSPQLSSGRGMGTGELFF TGTGCCAGCAGCCCTCAGTTGTCTAGCGGGAGGGGGATGGGCACCGGGGAGCTGTTTTTT
- TRBJ2-1 - TRBV2 CASSDAGNYNEQFF TGTGCCAGCAGTGATGCAGGTAACTACAATGAGCAGTTCTTC
- TRBJ1-2 - TRBV28 CASRLAGAGYTF TGTGCCAGCAGGCTGGCCGGGGCTGGCTACACCTTC
- TRBJ2-7 - TRBV2 CASHTLADPKPHEQYF TGTGCCAGCCATACTTTAGCTGACCCGAAGCCCCACGAGCAGTACTTC
- TRBJ2-7 - TRBV6-1 CASSEDAQDSYEQYF TGTGCCAGCAGTGAAGATGCACAGGACTCCTACGAGCAGTACTTC
- TRBJ1-1 - TRBV27 CASSPNLGGTEAFF TGTGCCAGCAGTCCGAACTTAGGGGGCACTGAAGCTTTCTTT
once TRBJ2-7 - TRBV11-2 CASRSITGEPSYEQYF TGTGCCAGCAGGTCTATCACGGGGGAACCATCCTACGAGCAGTACTTC
- TRBJ2-7 - TRBV6-5 CASSYKAESYEQYF TGTGCCAGCAGTTACAAGGCGGAGTCCTACGAGCAGTACTTC
- TRBJ2-7 - TRBV4-2 CASSQDLPAPYEQYF TGTGCCAGCAGCCAAGATCTCCCGGCCCCTTACGAGCAGTACTTC
- TRBJ2-7 TRBD1 TRBV27 CASSLSHGTVTYEQYF TGTGCCAGCAGTTTATCGCACGGGACAGTCACCTACGAGCAGTACTTC
- TRBJ1-3 - TRBV11-2 CASSLAPPGTWNTIYF TGTGCCAGCAGCTTAGCTCCCCCAGGGACTTGGAACACCATATATTTT
- TRBJ2-7 - TRBV27 CASRIGGSGYEQYF TGTGCCAGCAGGATAGGAGGGTCGGGCTACGAGCAGTACTTC